One and the same sample provided the 13 T cell receptor beta chains below, sequenced in a study of Graves' ophthalmopathy and Graves' hyperthyroidism (dated by TCRdb to the late 2010s). TCRdb records Illumina HiSeq 2000 as the sequencer. For repertoire sequencing, TCR beta CDR3 regions were amplified from RNA transcripts. The first round of RT-PCR was done with HTBI primers and the Qiagen OneStep RT-PCR kit, and was followed by a second round of multiplex PCR, then size selection and purification. TCRdb reanalyzed the raw reads on its own, using fastp at Q25 for trimming and MiXCR for clone calling, and kept in-frame beta chains. Rows with one shared CDR3 protein collapse into an entry with the most common genes and DNA. Counted in this sample were roughly 400,000 distinct CDR3 sequences; 15% of them appeared once. In total, the top ten clones hold approximately 7% of the sample. Sequencing used peripheral blood. The receptors stem from a woman between 18 and 29 years old with stable Graves' hyperthyroidism. Donor details come from another sample of the same person, matched by shared clones.

This clonotype occurred many times. This sequence joins TRBV6-1 and TRBJ1-5; D uncertain. From germline, CDR1 is MNHNS and CDR2 SASEGT. V dropped 3 bases and J dropped 7 bases, with 16 bases sitting between them. This CDR3 has 15 residues. This chain's CDR3 is CASSEEGHSGQPQHF. The CDR3 DNA reads TGTGCCAGCAGTGAGGAGGGCCACTCGGGGCAGCCCCAGCATTTT.

This clonotype was detected many times. The chain combines TRBV20-1 with TRBJ1-1; D is possibly TRBD1 (5 bases). CDR3 length equals 14 residues. The V gene lost 0 bases and the J gene lost 4 bases, with 12 bases spanning the gap. Germline values: CDR1 DFQATT, CDR2 SNEGSKA (reference sequence). CDR3 residues: CSARDRGGGTEAFF. CDR3 nucleotides: TGCAGTGCTAGAGATCGGGGGGGAGGCACTGAAGCTTTCTTT.

This clonotype was counted at least ten times. This rearrangement joins TRBV2 to TRBJ2-7; 9 bases are shared with TRBD1. This CDR3 has 14 amino acids. The ends lost 8 bases at V and 1 base at J; junction bases unmatched: 6. Per germline, CDR1 SNHLY and CDR2 FYNNEI. Here the CDR3 reads CASQGTGSSYEQYF. DNA for the CDR3: TGTGCCAGCCAAGGGACAGGGAGTTCCTACGAGCAGTACTTC.

There are many counts of this clonotype. V gene TRBV7-9 combines with J gene TRBJ1-1; 8 nucleotides match TRBD1. CDR1 SEHNR and CDR2 FQNEAQ come from the germline V gene (reference sequence). V dropped 1 base and J dropped 3; count of bases not matched to a gene: 4. The CDR3 loop spans 15 amino acids. The CDR3 DNA reads TGTGCCAGCAGCTTAGGGGACAGGTTTGACACTGAAGCTTTCTTT. Protein: CASSLGDRFDTEAFF. Drawing the rest from reference TRBV7-9 and TRBJ1-1, the complete variable domain is DTGVSQNPRHKITKRGQNVTFRCDPISEHNRLYWYRQTLGQGPEFLTYFQNEAQLEKSRLLSDRFSAERPKGSFSTLEIQRTEQGDSAMYLCASSLGDRFDTEAFFGQGTRLTVV.

This clonotype came up many times. The V and J genes are TRBV12-3 or TRBV12-4 and TRBJ1-2; 11 bases line up with TRBD1. Germline trimming cut 0 bases from V and 2 bases from J; bases unmatched to any gene: 11. The CDR3 totals 19 residues. CDR3 in DNA: TGTGCCAGCAGTTTAGCGCATTCAGGGACAGGGGGATCAAACTATGGCTACACCTTC. This gives the protein CASSLAHSGTGGSNYGYTF.

The rearrangement uses TRBV12-3 or TRBV12-4 and TRBJ1-5; 7 nucleotides agree with TRBD1. J gave up 6 bases and V 7 bases, and 9 bases lay outside the gene matches. The CDR3 is 14 amino acids. The CDR3 is CASTAGQPLQPQHF. As DNA, the CDR3 is TGTGCCAGCACCGCGGGACAGCCACTTCAGCCCCAGCATTTT.

This clonotype has ten or more counts. J is TRBJ1-5 and V is TRBV6-2 or TRBV6-3; TRBD1 matches 9 bases. After removal of 0 bases from V and 4 bases from J, the junction contained 4 bases not matched to a gene. The CDR3 sequence is 16 residues long. Germline CDR1 and CDR2: MNHEY and SVGEGT. CDR3 sequence (DNA): TGTGCCAGCAGTTACTCCCGGGACAGGGCTAATCAGCCCCAGCATTTT. As protein: CASSYSRDRANQPQHF.

The table lists this clonotype with a few counts. This chain links TRBV5-1 with TRBJ1-5; D may be TRBD1 (6 bases). Germline values: CDR1 SGHRS, CDR2 YFSETQ. CDR3 length equals 15 residues. Trimming removed 1 base at V and 3 bases at J, with 11 bases between. The CDR3 reads CASSLNGGINQPQHF. Written as DNA, the CDR3 is TGCGCCAGCAGCTTGAATGGGGGCATCAATCAGCCCCAGCATTTT. Full variable domain (remainder filled in from reference TRBV5-1 and TRBJ1-5): KAGVTQTPRYLIKTRGQQVTLSCSPISGHRSVSWYQQTPGQGLQFLFEYFSETQRNKGNFPGRFSGRQFSNSRSEMNVSTLELGDSALYLCASSLNGGINQPQHFGDGTRLSIL.

CDR3 loop: CASSSISGANVLTF. The CDR3 bases are TGTGCCAGCAGTTCCATATCTGGGGCCAACGTCCTGACTTTC. The V gene is TRBV28, the J gene TRBJ2-6; no firm D call. Germline-derived CDR1 and CDR2 are MDHEN and SYDVKM. The CDR3 consists of 14 residues. Trimming stripped 4 bases from V and 1 base from J, with 5 bases between.

The J gene is TRBJ2-5, the V gene TRBV18; D uncertain. V lost 0 bases and J 5 bases, leaving 10 bases between the germline ends. The CDR3 loop spans 14 amino acids. From germline, CDR1 is KGHSH and CDR2 LQKENI. The CDR3 DNA sequence: TGTGCCAGCTCACCACCTTCGGCGTTCGAGACCCAGTACTTC. Translating gives CASSPPSAFETQYF. The whole variable domain, filled in from reference TRBV18 and TRBJ2-5, reads NAGVMQNPRHLVRRRGQEARLRCSPMKGHSHVYWYRQLPEEGLKFMVYLQKENIIDESGMPKERFSAEFPKEGPSILRIQQVVRGDSAAYFCASSPPSAFETQYFGPGTRLLVL.

This clonotype was counted ten times or more. J is TRBJ1-2 and V is TRBV12-3 or TRBV12-4, with D possibly TRBD1 on 6 matching bases. This CDR3 contains 14 residues. The V gene lost 6 bases and the J gene lost 8 bases, with 19 bases spanning the gap. CDR3 in amino acids: CASSRQVGIGGYTF. The CDR3 DNA follows: TGTGCCAGCAGCAGACAGGTCGGAATAGGGGGCTACACCTTC.

This chain links TRBV6-2 or TRBV6-3 with TRBJ1-2; TRBD1 is a possible D gene (6 bases). Trimming pared 6 bases from V and 3 bases from J, leaving 20 bases between. The germline gives CDR1 MNHEY, CDR2 SVGEGT. This CDR3 has 16 amino acids. CDR3 sequence reads: CASSAGTSQWDYGYTF. DNA for the CDR3: TGTGCCAGCAGCGCCGGGACATCCCAGTGGGACTATGGCTACACCTTC.

In this sample, this clonotype turned up many times. V and J are TRBV12-3 or TRBV12-4 and TRBJ1-2; the D gene is possibly TRBD1 (5 bases). The CDR3 has 15 amino acids. V lost 6 bases and J 4 bases, leaving 18 bases between the germline ends. The CDR3 reads CASRGERIGFYGYTF. In DNA, the CDR3 is TGTGCCAGCAGAGGGGAACGAATAGGCTTCTATGGCTACACCTTC.